This T cell receptor beta chain was sequenced in a study of Ad26.COV2.S vaccination and SARS-CoV-2 variants. Regarding the study as a whole: Vaccinees showed greater spike-specific TCR breadth than placebo recipients.

Regarding this clone: Antigen unknown.

As to treatment: around 19 received Ad26.COV2.S at low or high dose, single or two shots; 5 received placebo; per-sample allocation not given. Sampling took place 63 days after the first vaccine or placebo injection. The germline V gene encodes CDR1 MNHEY and CDR2 SVGEGT. Trimming took 2 bases from V and 3 from J, leaving 11 bases between them. This CDR3 comprises 15 residues. Using immunoSEQ multiplex PCR, the repertoire was profiled, and TCRdb retains in-frame clones only, with some absent. The repertoire has around 300,000 clones, 80% to 90% of them found once; the top ten carry about 10%. This clonotype was obtained from a person between 18 and 60 years old who received the Ad26.COV2.S COVID-19 vaccine or a placebo. The chain uses TRBV6-2 or TRBV6-3 and TRBJ1-5; D gene ambiguous. The sample was peripheral blood, taken in a trial of Ad26.COV2.S vaccine versus placebo. The CDR3 bases are TGTGCCAGCAGTTACGCAGGTTCCGTCAATCAGCCCCAGCATTTT. Protein: CASSYAGSVNQPQHF.